The rows below give T cell receptor beta chains drawn from one sample of a study of T-cell reconstitution after alpha-beta-depleted transplantation in children. One entry per CDR3 protein results from TCRdb running MiXCR on the PCR reads. The table records around 300,000 distinct CDR3 sequences, 23% of them present only once. The material sequenced was PBMCs, mostly from graft donor cells, taken 180 days after TCRalphabeta/CD19-depleted stem cell transplant. These receptors all stem from a male patient aged 10 to 17 who had a stem cell transplant for acute lymphoblastic leukemia, so the T cells may come from the graft donor. The CDR3 runs from the conserved cysteine through the conserved F or W. The order of the fields is J gene, V gene, D gene, clone size, CDR3 DNA, CDR3 protein. The D gene is left open where the match is weak. The size entry is marked missing in some rows and otherwise reads once, few, many or a size class.

>TRBJ2-3|TRBV7-9|TRBD2|few
TGTGCCAGCAGCCCCCTAGCGGGCTCTTCTAGCACAGATACGCAGTATTTT
CASSPLAGSSSTDTQYF
>TRBJ2-7|TRBV7-9|.|.
TGTGCCAGCAGCCGCCCCGGGACATATGCCTACGAGCAGTACTTC
CASSRPGTYAYEQYF
>TRBJ2-7|TRBV12-3/TRBV12-4|.|.
TGTGCCAGCAGCCCGACTTGGTGGCGTGAGCAGTACTTC
CASSPTWWREQYF
>TRBJ2-1|TRBV5-1|TRBD2|few
TGCGCCAGCCGTGGTAGCGGGTTATACAATGAGCAGTTCTTC
CASRGSGLYNEQFF
>TRBJ2-3|TRBV18|.|.
TGTGCCAGCTCACAAACTAGCACAGATACGCAGTATTTT
CASSQTSTDTQYF
>TRBJ1-4|TRBV15|.|.
TGTGCCACCAGCAGAGTAAACACCGAAAAACCGTTTTTT
CATSRVNTEKPFF
>TRBJ1-1|TRBV5-5|.|few
TGTGCCAGCAGCTTCCCGGCGGTCGAGAGCACTGAAGCTTTCTTT
CASSFPAVESTEAFF
>TRBJ1-5|TRBV24-1|.|few
TGTGCCACCAGTGATGCAGGGAGCGCTCAGCCCCAGCATTTT
CATSDAGSAQPQHF
>TRBJ2-7|TRBV5-4|TRBD1|.
TGTGCCAGCAGCTCACAGGGGGTAAAAGGCTACGAGCAGTACTTC
CASSSQGVKGYEQYF
>TRBJ2-3|TRBV20-1|TRBD2|few
TGCAGTGCGCGAGCGGGAGGACACACAGATACGCAGTATTTT
CSARAGGHTDTQYF
>TRBJ2-5|TRBV5-1|TRBD1|few
TGCGCCAGCAGCTCAAATCTGCCGGGACAGGGGGCGCGAAGGGGAGAGACCCAGTACTTC
CASSSNLPGQGARRGETQYF
>TRBJ2-1|TRBV5-1|TRBD1|many
TGCGCCAGCAGCTGGACAGGGGTTGGCAATGAGCAGTTCTTC
CASSWTGVGNEQFF
>TRBJ2-7|TRBV25-1|TRBD2|few
TGTGCCAGCAGTGGGGCTAGCGGAAGAGCTAACTCCTACGAGCAGTACTTC
CASSGASGRANSYEQYF
>TRBJ2-1|TRBV10-3|TRBD1|few
TGTGCCATCAGTGAGTTTTGGACAGGAGCCTACAATGAGCAGTTCTTC
CAISEFWTGAYNEQFF
>TRBJ1-5|TRBV10-3|TRBD1|.
TGTGCCATCACTGACAGGGTGAATCAGCCCCAGCATTTT
CAITDRVNQPQHF
>TRBJ2-1|TRBV7-3|TRBD2|.
TGTGCCAGCAGCATCGGACTAGCGGGAGGGCAAAATGAGCAGTTCTTC
CASSIGLAGGQNEQFF
>TRBJ2-1|TRBV5-1|TRBD2|.
TGCGCCAGCAGCCCAGACCATTTCCCGGGACTAGCGGCACACTACAATGAGCAGTTCTTC
CASSPDHFPGLAAHYNEQFF
>TRBJ2-1|TRBV20-1|TRBD2|few
TGCAGTGCTAGAGATCGACTAGCGGGAGGTGGGAATGAGCAGTTCTTC
CSARDRLAGGGNEQFF
>TRBJ2-6|TRBV5-6|.|many
TGTGCCAGCAGCTTGGAAGGGGGAGCTGGGGCCAACGTCCTGACTTTC
CASSLEGGAGANVLTF
>TRBJ2-1|TRBV5-1|.|.
TGCGCCAGCGCAGAGGAGGTCCATGAGCAGTTCTTC
CASAEEVHEQFF
>TRBJ2-7|TRBV20-1|.|.
TGCAGTGCTAGGATAACAGGAAACGACGAGCAGTACTTC
CSARITGNDEQYF
>TRBJ2-7|TRBV29-1|.|few
TGCAGCGTTTGGGACGGCAGCTACGAGCAGTACTTC
CSVWDGSYEQYF